These T cell receptor beta chains were read from a single sample in a study of blood T cell repertoires in COVID-19. The table came from immunoSEQ multiplex PCR; TCRdb's copy has only in-frame clones and leaves some out. Of about 160,000 clones in the sample, around 80% are singletons; the top ten hold approximately 8%. The sequencing input was PBMCs or T cells enriched from blood (not recorded which). The receptors derive from a woman aged 45-65 years who had recovered from COVID-19. CDR3s include the opening cysteine and the closing phenylalanine or tryptophan. A D gene is named only where the DNA matches it firmly. Expanded clones are given a class, and other clones once, few, many or no size at all.

J: TRBJ2-3; V: TRBV5-1; D: TRBD2; size: few; DNA: TGCGCCAGCAGCTTGGACGGGACTAACCCGGCACTTCAGTATTTT; CDR3: CASSLDGTNPALQYF
J: TRBJ1-2; V: TRBV19; D: TRBD1; size: -; DNA: TGTGCCAGTAGGGGGACCCGAGGGGGCAGCTATGGCTACACCTTC; CDR3: CASRGTRGGSYGYTF
J: TRBJ1-1; V: TRBV7-2; D: -; size: -; DNA: TGTGCCAGCAGCTTAGACAGGGCGGTCACTGAAGCTTTCTTT; CDR3: CASSLDRAVTEAFF
J: TRBJ2-2; V: TRBV6-2/TRBV6-3; D: -; size: -; DNA: TGTGCCAGCAGTTTTTTTAGTTATGCAGGGAACACCGGGGAGCTGTTTTTT; CDR3: CASSFFSYAGNTGELFF
J: TRBJ1-5; V: TRBV6-4; D: -; size: -; DNA: TGTGCCAGCAGTGTATGTGGGAGACAGCCCCAGCATTTT; CDR3: CASSVCGRQPQHF
J: TRBJ2-1; V: TRBV19; D: -; size: -; DNA: TGTGCCAGTCAGGGGGGCTCCTACAATGAGCAGTTCTTC; CDR3: CASQGGSYNEQFF
J: TRBJ1-4; V: TRBV2; D: -; size: -; DNA: -; CDR3: CASILDRGNEKLFF
J: TRBJ2-7; V: TRBV19; D: TRBD1; size: -; DNA: TGTGCCAGTAGTATCGGGACAGGGTCAGTCGAGCAGTACTTC; CDR3: CASSIGTGSVEQYF
J: TRBJ2-7; V: TRBV7-2; D: TRBD1; size: -; DNA: TGTGCCAGCAGCTATACCGGGACAGGGTCCTACGAGCAGTACTTC; CDR3: CASSYTGTGSYEQYF
J: TRBJ1-5; V: TRBV7-7; D: -; size: once; DNA: TGTGCTAGCAGCTTAACCCGGGAACAGCCCCAGCATTTT; CDR3: CASSLTREQPQHF
J: TRBJ1-2; V: TRBV13; D: -; size: -; DNA: TGTGCCAGCTCAGAACTGGGGAGCGGTTCCTATGGCTACACCTTC; CDR3: CASSELGSGSYGYTF
J: TRBJ2-2; V: TRBV18; D: -; size: -; DNA: TGTGCCAGCACGGGACTGCTAAACACCGGGGAGCTGTTTTTT; CDR3: CASTGLLNTGELFF
J: TRBJ1-1; V: TRBV6-5; D: TRBD1; size: -; DNA: TGTGCCAGCAGCCATCGACAGGGTGAAGCTTTCTTT; CDR3: CASSHRQGEAFF
J: TRBJ1-5; V: TRBV18; D: -; size: -; DNA: TGTGCCAGCTCACAGGGCGCGGGTCAGCCCCAGCATTTT; CDR3: CASSQGAGQPQHF